The TCR beta chain described here comes from a study of CD8+CD57+ T cells in acquired aplastic anemia. About this clonotype: Its antigen is unknown.

Researchers used genomic DNA as the template to profile TCR beta VDJ and CDR3. TCRdb fed the reads into MiXCR, producing one record per CDR3 protein. Counted here are around 200,000 distinct CDR3 sequences, 48% occurring once; the ten biggest clones make up about 1.8%. General study results and limits: The number of CD8+ CDR3 sequences shared by patients and controls was around 30.

Whoever was chosen for sequencing had shown CD8+CD57+ cell expansion by flow cytometry. When blood sampling took place, the patients had received no therapy. CDR1 is LNHDA and CDR2 is SQIVND in the germline V gene (reference sequence). This CDR3 region has 13 residues. V lost 8 bases to trimming and J lost 2 bases, with 12 bases between them. Sequenced: sorted CD4+, CD8+, or CD8+CD57+ T cells (not recorded which) from PBMCs. The receptor's source is a human donor with aplastic anemia. V and J are TRBV19 and TRBJ2-5, with no clear D. For the CDR3, the DNA is TGTGCCAGTTCATCGGGCAGACAAGAGACCCAGTACTTC. Translating it yields CASSSGRQETQYF.